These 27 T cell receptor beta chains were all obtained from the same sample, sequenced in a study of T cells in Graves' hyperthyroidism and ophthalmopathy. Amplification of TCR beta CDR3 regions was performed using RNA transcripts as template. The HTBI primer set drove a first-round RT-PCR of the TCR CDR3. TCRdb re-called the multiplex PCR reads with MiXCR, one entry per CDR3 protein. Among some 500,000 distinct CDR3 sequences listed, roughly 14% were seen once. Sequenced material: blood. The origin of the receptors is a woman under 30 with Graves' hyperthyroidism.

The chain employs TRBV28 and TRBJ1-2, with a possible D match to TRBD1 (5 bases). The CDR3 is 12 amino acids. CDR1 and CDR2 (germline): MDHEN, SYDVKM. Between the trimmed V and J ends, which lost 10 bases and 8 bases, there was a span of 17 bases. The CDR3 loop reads CAIISRDWGYTF. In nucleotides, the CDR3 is TGTGCCATCATTAGCAGGGACTGGGGCTACACCTTC.

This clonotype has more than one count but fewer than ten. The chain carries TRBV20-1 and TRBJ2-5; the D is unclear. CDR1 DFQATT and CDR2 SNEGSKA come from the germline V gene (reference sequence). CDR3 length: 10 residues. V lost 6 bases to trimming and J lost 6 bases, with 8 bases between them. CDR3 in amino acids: CSAPSQTQYF. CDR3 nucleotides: TGCAGTGCCCCTTCCCAGACCCAGTACTTC.

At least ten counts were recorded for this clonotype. CDR3 nucleotide sequence: TGTGCCAGCAGCCAAGCAGTGGACACTGAAGCTTTCTTT. Protein sequence: CASSQAVDTEAFF. The genes are TRBV14 and TRBJ1-1, with D hard to call. CDR3 length equals 13 residues. Germline V gene data show CDR1 as SGHDN and CDR2 as FVKESK. Trimming removed 1 base from V and 3 bases from J, with 6 bases in between.

CDR3 sequence: CASSYEGPTTSGNTIYF. CDR3 nucleotide sequence: TGTGCCAGCAGTTACGAGGGCCCCACCACCTCTGGAAACACCATATATTTT. The J gene is TRBJ1-3, the V gene TRBV6-5; the D is unclear. From germline, CDR1 is MNHEY and CDR2 SVGAGI. Between the trimmed V and J ends, which lost 2 bases and 0 bases, there was a span of 14 bases. The CDR3 extends over 17 amino acids.

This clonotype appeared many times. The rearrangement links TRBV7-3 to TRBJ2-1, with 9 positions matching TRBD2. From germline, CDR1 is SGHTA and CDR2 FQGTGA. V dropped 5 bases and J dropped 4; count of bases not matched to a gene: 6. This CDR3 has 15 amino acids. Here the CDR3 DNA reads TGTGCCAGCAGCGCAGGACTAGCGCGTTACAATGAGCAGTTCTTC. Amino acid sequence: CASSAGLARYNEQFF.

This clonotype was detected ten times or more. For the CDR3, the DNA is TGTGCCAGTAGTATGAGGGGACTAGCGGGAGGGCCTGGAGATACGCAGTATTTT. Amino acid sequence: CASSMRGLAGGPGDTQYF. The V gene is TRBV19, the J gene TRBJ2-3; 16 positions agree with TRBD2. CDR1 and CDR2 from the germline V gene are LNHDA and SQIVND (reference sequence). With 3 bases clipped from V and 5 bases from J, the junction kept 8 bases outside the gene matches. The CDR3 covers 18 residues.

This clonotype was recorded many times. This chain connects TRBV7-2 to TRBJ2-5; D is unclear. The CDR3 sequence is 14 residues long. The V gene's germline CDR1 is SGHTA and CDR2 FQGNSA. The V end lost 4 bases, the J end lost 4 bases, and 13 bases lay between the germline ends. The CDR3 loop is CASSSIEFLETQYF. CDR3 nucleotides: TGTGCCAGCAGCTCTATCGAGTTCTTAGAGACCCAGTACTTC.

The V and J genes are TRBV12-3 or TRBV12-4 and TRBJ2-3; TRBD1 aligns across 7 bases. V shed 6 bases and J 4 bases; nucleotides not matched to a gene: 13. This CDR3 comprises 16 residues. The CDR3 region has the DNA TGTGCCAGCAGCGCTTCTCTAGGGGGCCGGGCAGATACGCAGTATTTT. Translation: CASSASLGGRADTQYF.

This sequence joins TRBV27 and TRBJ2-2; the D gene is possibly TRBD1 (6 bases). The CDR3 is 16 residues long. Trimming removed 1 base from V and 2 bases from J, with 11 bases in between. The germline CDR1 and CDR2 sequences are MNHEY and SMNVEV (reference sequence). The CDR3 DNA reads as TGTGCCAGCAGTTTATACGGACAGTATAACACCGGGGAGCTGTTTTTT. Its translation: CASSLYGQYNTGELFF.

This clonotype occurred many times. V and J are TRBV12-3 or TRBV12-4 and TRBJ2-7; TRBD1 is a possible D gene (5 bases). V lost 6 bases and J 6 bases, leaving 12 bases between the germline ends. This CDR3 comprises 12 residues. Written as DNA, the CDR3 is TGTGCCAGCAGCCCCTCAACAGGCGAGCAGTACTTC. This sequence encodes CASSPSTGEQYF.

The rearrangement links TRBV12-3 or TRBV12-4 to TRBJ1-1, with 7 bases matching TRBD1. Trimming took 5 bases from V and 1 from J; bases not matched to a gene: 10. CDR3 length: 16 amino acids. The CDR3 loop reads CASSGSRGGANTEAFF. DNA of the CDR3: TGTGCCAGCAGTGGCTCAAGAGGGGGCGCGAACACTGAAGCTTTCTTT.

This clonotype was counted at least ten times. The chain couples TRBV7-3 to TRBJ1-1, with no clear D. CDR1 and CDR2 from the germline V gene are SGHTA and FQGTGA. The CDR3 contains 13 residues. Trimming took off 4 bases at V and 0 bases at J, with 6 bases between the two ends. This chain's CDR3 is CASSYLVNTEAFF. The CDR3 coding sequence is TGTGCCAGCAGCTATTTAGTGAACACTGAAGCTTTCTTT. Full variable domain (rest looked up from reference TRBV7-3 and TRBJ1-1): GAGVSQTPSNKVTEKGKYVELRCDPISGHTALYWYRQSLGQGPEFLIYFQGTGAADDSGLPNDRFFAVRPEGSVSTLKIQRTERGDSAVYLCASSYLVNTEAFFGQGTRLTVV.

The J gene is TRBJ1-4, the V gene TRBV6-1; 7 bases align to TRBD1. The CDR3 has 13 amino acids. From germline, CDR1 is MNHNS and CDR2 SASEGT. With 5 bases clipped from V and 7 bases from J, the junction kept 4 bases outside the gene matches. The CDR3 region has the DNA TGTGCCAGCAGTAATCAGGGGGGTGAAAAACTGTTTTTT. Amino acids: CASSNQGGEKLFF.

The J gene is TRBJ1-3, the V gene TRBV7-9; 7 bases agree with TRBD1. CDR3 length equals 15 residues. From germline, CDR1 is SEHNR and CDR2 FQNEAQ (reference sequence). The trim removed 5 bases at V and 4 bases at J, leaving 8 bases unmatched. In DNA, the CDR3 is TGTGCCAGCAGCCCTCGACAGGGTGCCGGAAACACCATATATTTT. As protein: CASSPRQGAGNTIYF.

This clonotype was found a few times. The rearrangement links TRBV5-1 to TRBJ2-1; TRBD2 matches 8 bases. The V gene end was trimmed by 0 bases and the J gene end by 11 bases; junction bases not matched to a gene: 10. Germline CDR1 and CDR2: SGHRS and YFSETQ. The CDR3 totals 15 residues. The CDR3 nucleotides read TGCGCCAGCAGCTTGGCAACGGCGGGGGGCGAGAAGCAGTTCTTC. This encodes CASSLATAGGEKQFF.

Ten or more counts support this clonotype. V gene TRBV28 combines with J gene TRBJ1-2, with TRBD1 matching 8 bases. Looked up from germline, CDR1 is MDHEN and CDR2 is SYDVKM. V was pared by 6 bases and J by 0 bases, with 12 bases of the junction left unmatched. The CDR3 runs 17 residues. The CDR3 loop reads CASSRLRTGNPNYGYTF. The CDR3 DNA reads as TGTGCCAGCAGCCGCCTACGGACAGGGAATCCTAACTATGGCTACACCTTC.

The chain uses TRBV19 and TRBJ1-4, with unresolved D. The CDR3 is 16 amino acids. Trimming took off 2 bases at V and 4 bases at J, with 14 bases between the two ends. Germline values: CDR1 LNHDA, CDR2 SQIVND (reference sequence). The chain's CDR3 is CASSIWWSRSNEKLFF. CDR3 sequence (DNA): TGTGCCAGTAGTATATGGTGGAGCAGAAGTAATGAAAAACTGTTTTTT.

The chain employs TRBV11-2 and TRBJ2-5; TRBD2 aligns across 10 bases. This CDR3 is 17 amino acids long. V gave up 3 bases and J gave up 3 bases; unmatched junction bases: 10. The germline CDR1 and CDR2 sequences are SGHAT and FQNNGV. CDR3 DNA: TGTGCCAGCAGCTTCCCTATGGGCCTAGCGGGAGAAGAGACCCAGTACTTC. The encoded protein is CASSFPMGLAGEETQYF.

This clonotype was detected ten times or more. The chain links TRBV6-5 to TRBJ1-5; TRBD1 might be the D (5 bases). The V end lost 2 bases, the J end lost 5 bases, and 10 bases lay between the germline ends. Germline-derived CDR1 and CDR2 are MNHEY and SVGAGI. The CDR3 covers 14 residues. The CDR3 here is CASSYRQGDQPQHF. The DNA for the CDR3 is TGTGCCAGCAGTTACAGGCAGGGCGATCAGCCCCAGCATTTT.

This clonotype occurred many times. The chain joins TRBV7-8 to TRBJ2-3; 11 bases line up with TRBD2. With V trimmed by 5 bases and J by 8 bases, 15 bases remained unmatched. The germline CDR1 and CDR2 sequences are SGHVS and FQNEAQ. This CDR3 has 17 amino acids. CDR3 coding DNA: TGTGCCAGCAGCCCTGGCTGGGTAGCGGGAGGGAGTGGTACGCAGTATTTT. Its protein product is CASSPGWVAGGSGTQYF.

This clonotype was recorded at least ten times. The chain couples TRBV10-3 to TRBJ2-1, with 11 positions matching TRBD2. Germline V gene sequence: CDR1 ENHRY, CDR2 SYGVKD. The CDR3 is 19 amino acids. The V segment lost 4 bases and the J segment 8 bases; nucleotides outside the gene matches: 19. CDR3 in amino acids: CAISAGVAGGLLVQHEQFF. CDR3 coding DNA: TGTGCCATCAGTGCCGGCGTAGCGGGAGGGCTCCTGGTCCAACATGAGCAGTTCTTC.

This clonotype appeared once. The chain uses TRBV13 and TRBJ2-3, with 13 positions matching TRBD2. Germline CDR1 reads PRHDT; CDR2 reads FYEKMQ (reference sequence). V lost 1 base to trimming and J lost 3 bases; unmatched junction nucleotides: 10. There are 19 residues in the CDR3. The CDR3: CASSLVFGLAGERTDTQYF. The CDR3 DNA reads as TGTGCCAGCAGCTTAGTCTTCGGACTAGCGGGAGAAAGAACAGATACGCAGTATTTT.

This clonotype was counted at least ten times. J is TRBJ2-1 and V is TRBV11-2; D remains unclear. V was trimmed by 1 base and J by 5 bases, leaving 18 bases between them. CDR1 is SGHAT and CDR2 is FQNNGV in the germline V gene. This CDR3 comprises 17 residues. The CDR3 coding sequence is TGTGCCAGCAGCTTAGTGCGATCAAGGACCACAAACAATGAGCAGTTCTTC. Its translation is CASSLVRSRTTNNEQFF. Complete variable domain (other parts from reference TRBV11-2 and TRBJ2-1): EAGVAQSPRYKIIEKRQSVAFWCNPISGHATLYWYQQILGQGPKLLIQFQNNGVVDDSQLPKDRFSAERLKGVDSTLKIQPAKLEDSAVYLCASSLVRSRTTNNEQFFGPGTRLTVL.

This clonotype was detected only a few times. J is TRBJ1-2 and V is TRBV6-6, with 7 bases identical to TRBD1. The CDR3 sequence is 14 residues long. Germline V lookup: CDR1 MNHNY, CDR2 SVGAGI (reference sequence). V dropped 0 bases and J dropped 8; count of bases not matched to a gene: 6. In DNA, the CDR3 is TGTGCCAGCAGTTACTCGGGAGGGGGCCGGGGCTACACCTTC. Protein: CASSYSGGGRGYTF.

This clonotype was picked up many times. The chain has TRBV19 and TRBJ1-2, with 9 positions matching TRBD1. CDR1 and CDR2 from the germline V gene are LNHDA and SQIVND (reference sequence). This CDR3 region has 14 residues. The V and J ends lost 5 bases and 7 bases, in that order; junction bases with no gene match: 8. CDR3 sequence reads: CASSHPGDRAGYTF. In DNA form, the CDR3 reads TGTGCCAGTAGTCACCCAGGGGACAGGGCTGGCTACACCTTC.

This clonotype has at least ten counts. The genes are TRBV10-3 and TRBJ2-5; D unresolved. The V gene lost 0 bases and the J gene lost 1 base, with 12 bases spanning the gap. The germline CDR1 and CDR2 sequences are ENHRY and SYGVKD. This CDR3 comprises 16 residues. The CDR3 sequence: CAISESTGRRQETQYF. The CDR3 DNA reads TGTGCCATCAGTGAGTCGACTGGACGCCGCCAAGAGACCCAGTACTTC.

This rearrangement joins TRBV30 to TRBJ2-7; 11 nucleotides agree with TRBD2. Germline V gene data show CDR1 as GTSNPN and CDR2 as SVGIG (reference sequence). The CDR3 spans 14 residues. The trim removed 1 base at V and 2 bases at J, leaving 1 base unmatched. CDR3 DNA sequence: TGTGCCTGGAGTGGACTAGCGGGAACCTACGAGCAGTACTTC. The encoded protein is CAWSGLAGTYEQYF. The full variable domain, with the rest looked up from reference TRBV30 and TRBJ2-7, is SQTIHQWPATLVQPVGSPLSLECTVEGTSNPNLYWYRQAAGRGLQLLFYSVGIGQISSEVPQNLSASRPQDRQFILSSKKLLLSDSGFYLCAWSGLAGTYEQYFGPGTRLTVT.